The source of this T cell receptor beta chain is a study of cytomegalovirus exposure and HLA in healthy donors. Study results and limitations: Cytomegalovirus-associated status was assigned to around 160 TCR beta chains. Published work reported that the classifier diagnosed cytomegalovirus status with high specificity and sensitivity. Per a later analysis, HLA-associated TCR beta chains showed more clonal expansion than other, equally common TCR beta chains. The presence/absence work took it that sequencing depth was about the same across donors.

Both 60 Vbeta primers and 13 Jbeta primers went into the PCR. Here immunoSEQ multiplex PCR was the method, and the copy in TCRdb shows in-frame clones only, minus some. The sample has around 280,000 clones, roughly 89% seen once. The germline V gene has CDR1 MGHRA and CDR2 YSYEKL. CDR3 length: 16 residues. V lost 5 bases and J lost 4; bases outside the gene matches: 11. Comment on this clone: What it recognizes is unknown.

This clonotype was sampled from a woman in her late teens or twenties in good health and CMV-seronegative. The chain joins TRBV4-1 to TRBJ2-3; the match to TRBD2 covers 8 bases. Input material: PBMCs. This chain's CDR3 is CASSSPGTRSSDTQYF. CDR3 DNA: TGCGCCAGCAGCTCACCCGGGACTAGATCGTCAGATACGCAGTATTTT.